The 29 T cell receptor beta chains below all came from one sample that was sequenced in a study of T-cell reconstitution after alpha-beta-depleted transplantation in children. Unique molecular identifiers were incorporated into the prepared TCRbeta library. TCRdb reprocessed the PCR reads via MiXCR and lists one record per CDR3 protein. The top ten hold about 35% of the sample, which has roughly 570,000 distinct CDR3 sequences, 25% to 30% seen once. Sequenced here: PBMCs, sampled before TCRalphabeta/CD19-depleted stem cell transplant. The source of these receptors is a boy under two years old with Wiskott-Aldrich syndrome, due to receive a stem cell transplant.

The genes are TRBV3-1 and TRBJ2-7; 11 bases are shared with TRBD2. The CDR3 has 16 residues. V lost 3 bases to trimming and J lost 6 bases; unmatched junction nucleotides: 10. Germline V lookup: CDR1 LGHDT, CDR2 YNNKEL (reference sequence). This chain's CDR3 is CASSHQNSGRAGEQYF. As DNA, the CDR3 is TGTGCCAGCAGCCACCAGAATAGCGGGAGGGCCGGCGAGCAGTACTTC.

The rearrangement joins TRBV20-1 to TRBJ2-7; tentatively, D is TRBD1 or TRBD2 (5 bases each). The V gene lost 3 bases and the J gene lost 5 bases, with 11 bases spanning the gap. The germline gives CDR1 DFQATT, CDR2 SNEGSKA (reference sequence). CDR3 length equals 12 residues. CDR3 amino acids: CSASWGTDEQYF. The DNA of the CDR3 is TGCAGTGCTAGTTGGGGGACCGACGAGCAGTACTTC.

The V and J genes are TRBV10-3 and TRBJ2-5; 8 bases fit TRBD2. This CDR3 is built from 15 residues. V dropped 5 bases and J dropped 3; count of bases not matched to a gene: 8. The germline V gene encodes CDR1 ENHRY and CDR2 SYGVKD. The CDR3 DNA is TGTGCCATCAGTCCGGGACTAGGCGGGAAAGAGACCCAGTACTTC. Amino acids: CAISPGLGGKETQYF.

This clonotype was detected a few times. This chain connects TRBV20-1 to TRBJ2-3, with 7 bases matching TRBD1. Trimming took 4 bases from V and 0 from J; bases not matched to a gene: 7. CDR1 and CDR2 from the germline V gene are DFQATT and SNEGSKA (reference sequence). This CDR3 region has 15 residues. The CDR3 is CSATHRQGSTDTQYF. The CDR3 DNA reads as TGCAGTGCTACCCACCGACAGGGAAGCACAGATACGCAGTATTTT.

In its sample, this clonotype was seen a few times. The rearrangement uses TRBV11-3 and TRBJ2-3, with 12 bases aligning to TRBD2. The CDR3 consists of 14 residues. CDR1 and CDR2 from the germline V gene are SGHNT and YENEEA. V shed 5 bases and J 9 bases; nucleotides not matched to a gene: 6. The CDR3 nucleotides read TGTGCCAGCAGCCAGGGACTAGCGGGCGCCACGCAGTATTTT. Translating it yields CASSQGLAGATQYF.

DNA for the CDR3: TGTGCCAGCAGTTTTCGGGGGGTATTCTACGAGCAGTACTTC. Encoded protein: CASSFRGVFYEQYF. The chain is built from TRBV28 and TRBJ2-7; 7 bases agree with TRBD2. V was clipped by 3 bases and J by 3 bases; unmatched bases: 5. The CDR3 runs to 14 residues. Germline V gene lookup returns CDR1 MDHEN and CDR2 SYDVKM.

This clonotype occurred a few times. The rearrangement uses TRBV15 and TRBJ2-3; D is uncertain. The CDR3 runs to 15 residues. CDR1 LNHNV and CDR2 YYDKDF come from the germline V gene (reference sequence). The V gene lost 0 bases and the J gene lost 5 bases, with 12 bases spanning the gap. CDR3 sequence: CATSRDYRVEDTQYF. The CDR3 DNA sequence: TGTGCCACCAGCAGAGATTATAGGGTGGAAGATACGCAGTATTTT.

This clonotype was seen a handful of times. This chain connects TRBV29-1 to TRBJ2-7, with 14 bases that match TRBD2. The CDR3 has 16 residues. CDR1 is SQVTM and CDR2 is ANQGSEA in the germline V gene. V trimming: 6 bases; J trimming: 4 bases; junction bases outside the gene matches: 11. The CDR3 nucleotides read TGCAGCGTGGGACTAGCGGGAGCAACCTTGGGTTACGAGCAGTACTTC. This translates into CSVGLAGATLGYEQYF.

This chain joins TRBV7-9 and TRBJ2-2; 9 bases are a match to TRBD2. The CDR3 loop spans 17 amino acids. CDR1 is SEHNR and CDR2 is FQNEAQ in the germline V gene (reference sequence). J lost 4 bases, V lost 6 bases, and 12 bases had no gene match. The CDR3 DNA is TGTGCCAGCAGGATGGGTAGCGGGAGATCGGGCACCGGGGAGCTGTTTTTT. Translated, it gives CASRMGSGRSGTGELFF.

This clonotype has just a few counts. The chain has TRBV5-1 and TRBJ2-6; perhaps TRBD2 as D (6 bases). The CDR3 is 15 amino acids. Per the germline V gene, CDR1 is SGHRS and CDR2 is YFSETQ. Deletions cut 2 bases from V and 4 bases from J, with 10 bases between. CDR3 region: CASSLSGVGANVLTF. In DNA, the CDR3 is TGCGCCAGCAGCTTATCGGGGGTCGGGGCCAACGTCCTGACTTTC.

This clonotype was observed a handful of times. V and J are TRBV4-2 and TRBJ2-1, with D perhaps TRBD2 (5 bases). Germline V gene lookup returns CDR1 LGHNA and CDR2 YNFKEQ. Trimming left V 3 bases short and J 6 bases short, with 12 bases between. The CDR3 totals 14 residues. CDR3 sequence (DNA): TGTGCCAGCAGCCACGTCGACTACCCCAATGAGCAGTTCTTC. Its protein product is CASSHVDYPNEQFF.

The chain recombines TRBV3-1 with TRBJ2-7, with 11 nucleotides matching TRBD2. The ends lost 6 bases at V and 0 bases at J; junction bases unmatched: 7. Germline V gene sequence: CDR1 LGHDT, CDR2 YNNKEL (reference sequence). There are 16 residues in the CDR3. Written as DNA, the CDR3 is TGTGCCAGCAGGTCCCCGGGACTAGCGGTCTCCTACGAGCAGTACTTC. This encodes CASRSPGLAVSYEQYF.

V usage is TRBV6-5 and J usage is TRBJ2-4; either TRBD1 or TRBD2 may fit D (6 bases each). Germline CDR1 MNHEY, CDR2 SVGAGI. V lost 2 bases and J lost 3, with 11 bases in between. The CDR3 loop spans 15 amino acids. The CDR3 DNA sequence: TGTGCCAGCAGTTACGGGGGGACACTCAAAAACATTCAGTACTTC. Encoded protein: CASSYGGTLKNIQYF.

This clonotype was seen just once. This rearrangement joins TRBV5-1 to TRBJ2-1; 7 bases agree with TRBD2. Germline CDR1 reads SGHRS; CDR2 reads YFSETQ. CDR3 size: 17 residues. Losses at the gene ends were 0 bases for V and 4 bases for J; bases not matched to a gene: 10. CDR3 in DNA: TGCGCCAGCAGCTTGGAAGGTGCGGGGAGGGGTTACAATGAGCAGTTCTTC. Protein sequence: CASSLEGAGRGYNEQFF.

The chain couples TRBV24-1 to TRBJ2-7; no clear D gene. Germline CDR1 and CDR2: KGHDR and SFDVKD. The V gene lost 3 bases and the J gene lost 2 bases, with 13 bases spanning the gap. The CDR3 has 15 residues. The CDR3 DNA follows: TGTGCCACCAGTGATGCCAGACGCCCTACCTACGAGCAGTACTTC. Protein sequence: CATSDARRPTYEQYF.

This clonotype was detected a few times. V is TRBV5-1 and J is TRBJ2-3, with D perhaps being TRBD1 or TRBD2 (5 bases each). This CDR3 has 14 residues. V was trimmed by 3 bases and J by 4 bases, leaving 12 bases between them. Germline CDR1 and CDR2: SGHRS and YFSETQ. The CDR3 loop is CASSSTGAPDTQYF. The CDR3 DNA is TGCGCCAGCAGCTCGACCGGGGCCCCAGATACGCAGTATTTT.

The rearrangement links TRBV12-3 or TRBV12-4 to TRBJ2-1; D ambiguous. The CDR3 extends over 13 amino acids. V lost 3 bases to trimming and J lost 3 bases, with 6 bases between them. CDR3 protein: CASSFKSYNEQFF. CDR3 sequence (DNA): TGTGCCAGCAGTTTCAAGAGCTACAATGAGCAGTTCTTC.

The chain joins TRBV4-2 to TRBJ2-5; unclear D gene. Trimming took off 1 base at V and 0 bases at J, with 12 bases between the two ends. CDR1 LGHNA and CDR2 YNFKEQ come from the germline V gene. The CDR3 sequence is 16 residues long. The CDR3 spells CASSQGLEEYQETQYF. DNA of the CDR3: TGTGCCAGCAGCCAAGGTCTTGAGGAGTACCAAGAGACCCAGTACTTC.

In nucleotides, the CDR3 is TGTGCCTGCCCTGGGGGGGATGGGCAGTTCTTC. Translating gives CACPGGDGQFF. The rearrangement joins TRBV30 to TRBJ2-1, with 7 bases aligning to TRBD2. Trimming removed 6 bases from V and 12 bases from J; junction bases left unmatched: 8. The CDR3 spans 11 residues. In germline, CDR1 is GTSNPN, CDR2 SVGIG (reference sequence).

The V gene is TRBV27, the J gene TRBJ1-2, with 7 nucleotides matching TRBD1. CDR3 length equals 15 residues. V lost 5 bases and J lost 3; bases outside the gene matches: 9. Germline loops: CDR1 MNHEY, CDR2 SMNVEV (reference sequence). For the CDR3, the DNA is TGTGCCAGCAGTACTCGTTCAGGGGGGGACTATGGCTACACCTTC. Protein product: CASSTRSGGDYGYTF.

The chain joins TRBV20-1 to TRBJ2-7; 7 bases match TRBD2. Germline V gene sequence: CDR1 DFQATT, CDR2 SNEGSKA (reference sequence). The CDR3 runs to 14 residues. J lost 3 bases, V lost 3 bases, and 8 bases had no gene match. The CDR3 is CSASSSGHNYEQYF. CDR3 nucleotides: TGCAGTGCTAGTAGTAGCGGGCACAACTACGAGCAGTACTTC.

This CDR3 is CASSLSPRADTQYF. The CDR3 coding sequence is TGTGCCAGCAGTTTAAGTCCCAGGGCAGATACGCAGTATTTT. The gene calls are TRBV27 and TRBJ2-3, with a tentative D call TRBD1 (5 bases). Per germline, CDR1 MNHEY and CDR2 SMNVEV (reference sequence). The CDR3 sequence is 14 residues long. The V and J ends lost 2 bases and 4 bases respectively, with 10 bases between them.

This chain joins TRBV5-1 and TRBJ2-1; 8 bases map to TRBD1. The trim removed 4 bases at V and 6 bases at J, leaving 6 bases unmatched. Germline loops: CDR1 SGHRS, CDR2 YFSETQ. This CDR3 has 14 residues. As DNA, the CDR3 is TGCGCCAGCAGCCCTAGACAGGGGACCAATGAGCAGTTCTTC. The encoded protein is CASSPRQGTNEQFF.

The sample holds a few counts of this clonotype. This chain uses TRBV5-1 with TRBJ2-1; the match to TRBD2 covers 9 bases. This CDR3 is built from 16 residues. Germline assignment: CDR1 SGHRS and CDR2 YFSETQ. The V segment lost 1 base and the J segment 8 bases; nucleotides outside the gene matches: 10. CDR3 coding DNA: TGCGCCAGCAGCTTGAGGGTAGCGGGAGCGGTCCATGAGCAGTTCTTC. This gives the protein CASSLRVAGAVHEQFF.

The chain couples TRBV29-1 to TRBJ2-1; the D gene is possibly TRBD2 (6 bases). Per germline, CDR1 SQVTM and CDR2 ANQGSEA. CDR3 length: 12 amino acids. Trimming took off 3 bases at V and 6 bases at J, with 9 bases between the two ends. CDR3 DNA sequence: TGCAGCGTTGACGGGGGAGGCAATGAGCAGTTCTTC. Amino acid sequence: CSVDGGGNEQFF.

The rearrangement joins TRBV27 to TRBJ2-7; 8 positions match TRBD1. Germline-derived CDR1 and CDR2 are MNHEY and SMNVEV (reference sequence). The CDR3 sequence is 16 residues long. V trimming: 2 bases; J trimming: 0 bases; junction bases outside the gene matches: 6. The chain's CDR3 is CASSLTVRGPSYEQYF. In nucleotides, the CDR3 is TGTGCCAGCAGTTTAACGGTCAGGGGGCCCTCCTACGAGCAGTACTTC.

The chain carries TRBV9 and TRBJ1-2; D may be TRBD1 (5 bases). The germline V and J ends were trimmed by 3 bases and 4 bases, with 22 bases remaining between them. The length of the CDR3 is 17 residues. The germline V gene has CDR1 SGDLS and CDR2 YYNGEE. CDR3 in DNA: TGTGCCAGCAGCGCCCAACGGTGGGGCAAGAACATCTATGGCTACACCTTC. Its translation is CASSAQRWGKNIYGYTF.

V usage is TRBV6-5 and J usage is TRBJ1-2; 7 nucleotides line up with TRBD1. CDR3 size: 15 residues. The germline V gene encodes CDR1 MNHEY and CDR2 SVGAGI. With 4 bases clipped from V and 7 bases from J, the junction kept 12 bases outside the gene matches. In DNA form, the CDR3 reads TGTGCCAGCAGTTTTACTCCGACAGGGTGGGTTGGCTACACCTTC. Translating it yields CASSFTPTGWVGYTF.

This chain connects TRBV11-2 to TRBJ2-1; 7 nucleotides align to TRBD1. CDR3 length: 16 residues. Germline V gene lookup returns CDR1 SGHAT and CDR2 FQNNGV. V gave up 1 base and J gave up 9 bases; unmatched junction bases: 12. In DNA, the CDR3 is TGTGCCAGCAGCTTAGGAGAGGCAGGGGGTCCCCTTGAGCAGTTCTTC. It yields the protein CASSLGEAGGPLEQFF.